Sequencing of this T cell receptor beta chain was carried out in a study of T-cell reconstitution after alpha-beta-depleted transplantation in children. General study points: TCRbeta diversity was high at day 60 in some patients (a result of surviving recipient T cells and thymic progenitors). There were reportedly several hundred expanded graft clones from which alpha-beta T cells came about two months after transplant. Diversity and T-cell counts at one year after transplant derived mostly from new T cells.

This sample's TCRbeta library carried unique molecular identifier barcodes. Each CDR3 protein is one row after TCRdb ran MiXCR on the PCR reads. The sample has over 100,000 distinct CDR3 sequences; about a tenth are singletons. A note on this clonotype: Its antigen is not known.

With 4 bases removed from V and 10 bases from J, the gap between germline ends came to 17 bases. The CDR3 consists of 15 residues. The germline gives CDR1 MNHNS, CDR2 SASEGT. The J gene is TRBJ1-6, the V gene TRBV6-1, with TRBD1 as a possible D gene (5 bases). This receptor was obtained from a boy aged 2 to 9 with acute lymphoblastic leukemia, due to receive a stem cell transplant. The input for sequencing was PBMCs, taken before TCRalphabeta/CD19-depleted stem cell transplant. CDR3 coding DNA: TGTGCCAGCAGTGGATCCGGGAAGGGGCGCTCACCCCTCCACTTT. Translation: CASSGSGKGRSPLHF.